This is a list of T cell receptor beta chains from one sample in a study of T cells in Graves' hyperthyroidism and ophthalmopathy. TCRdb itself ran the multiplex PCR reads through MiXCR, one entry per CDR3 protein. The data show some 600,000 distinct CDR3 sequences, approximately 15% seen once. Material: blood. The receptors here all came from a young woman with Graves' hyperthyroidism that later progressed to Graves' ophthalmopathy. The CDR3 runs from the conserved cysteine through the conserved F or W. A D gene is named only where the DNA matches it firmly. Clone size is shown for a subset of rows, as once, few, many or a class of expanded clone.

d_call j_call v_call clone_size cdr3_nt cdr3_aa
NA TRBJ2-7 TRBV20-1 many TGCAGTGCTAGGACGGCTTTCTACGAGCAGTACTTC CSARTAFYEQYF
TRBD1 TRBJ2-2 TRBV30 NA TGTGCCTGGAGTCCCCCGGACAGGGGCATTAACACCGGGGAGCTGTTTTTT CAWSPPDRGINTGELFF
TRBD1 TRBJ1-2 TRBV5-8 few TGTGCCAGCAGCTTGGACAGGGGTGGCTATGGCTACACCTTC CASSLDRGGYGYTF
NA TRBJ2-7 TRBV9 many TGTGCCAGCAGCCTAGGGGAGTGGGGCTACGAGCAGTACTTC CASSLGEWGYEQYF
NA TRBJ2-7 TRBV27 few TGTGCCAGCAGTTTGGGACCTGTCTACGAGCAGTACTTC CASSLGPVYEQYF
NA TRBJ1-1 TRBV28 many TGTGCCAGCAGTCTCATAAGTGGCCGGGAGACTGAAGCTTTCTTT CASSLISGRETEAFF
TRBD1 TRBJ2-7 TRBV12-3/TRBV12-4 few TGTGCCAGCAGTTTAGCGAAGGGGGCATACGAGCAGTACTTC CASSLAKGAYEQYF
TRBD2 TRBJ2-2 TRBV24-1 many TGTGCCACCAGAGACGGGACTAGCGGGAGGGCCGGGGAGCTGTTTTTT CATRDGTSGRAGELFF
TRBD2 TRBJ2-3 TRBV28 few TGTGCCAGCAGTTCCAGGGAGGGTACGCAGTATTTT CASSSREGTQYF
NA TRBJ2-1 TRBV11-2 NA TGTGCCAGCATCCCTAGGGCGGATTACAATGAGCAGTTCTTC CASIPRADYNEQFF
TRBD1 TRBJ2-7 TRBV2 NA TGTGCCATCCCGCCCACAGGGGGCTTATCTTACGAGCAGTACTTC CAIPPTGGLSYEQYF
TRBD1 TRBJ1-2 TRBV28 many TGTGCCAGCATGTTGGGCGGGACAGGATATGGCTACACCTTC CASMLGGTGYGYTF
TRBD2 TRBJ2-2 TRBV29-1 few TGCAGCGTTGCTAGCGGGAGTTACACCGGGGAGCTGTTTTTT CSVASGSYTGELFF
TRBD1 TRBJ1-2 TRBV29-1 many TGCAGCGTCGTGACAGGGTTGGGCTATGGCTACACCTTC CSVVTGLGYGYTF
NA TRBJ1-2 TRBV29-1 many TGCAGCGTTGAAAAGCAGGACGGCTATGGCTACACCTTC CSVEKQDGYGYTF
NA TRBJ2-3 TRBV5-1 many TGCGCCAGCAGCTTGGGGGAGGCGGATACAGATACGCAGTATTTT CASSLGEADTDTQYF
NA TRBJ2-3 TRBV7-2 many TGTGCCAGCAGCCGGAGACGGACGTCCACAGATACGCAGTATTTT CASSRRRTSTDTQYF
NA TRBJ1-1 TRBV6-5 many TGTGCCAGCAGTTACAAGGGGATATGGAACACTGAAGCTTTCTTT CASSYKGIWNTEAFF
TRBD1 TRBJ1-1 TRBV14 many TGTGCCAGCAGCCTCTCGGGAAGGGACAGCCGCCTGAACACTGAAGCTTTCTTT CASSLSGRDSRLNTEAFF
NA TRBJ2-2 TRBV30 many TGTGCCTGGACGAATCCGGGGACCGGGGAGCTGTTTTTT CAWTNPGTGELFF
NA TRBJ2-5 TRBV12-3/TRBV12-4 many TGTGCCAGCAGGCTTGAGGAGACCCAGTACTTC CASRLEETQYF
TRBD2 TRBJ2-3 TRBV6-2/TRBV6-3 many TGTGCCAGCATAAATAGCGGGACTAGCACAGATACGCAGTATTTT CASINSGTSTDTQYF
NA TRBJ2-3 TRBV12-3/TRBV12-4 many TGTGCCAGCAGTACGGGAGTTAGCACAGATACGCAGTATTTT CASSTGVSTDTQYF
TRBD2 TRBJ2-3 TRBV5-1 NA TGCGCCAGCAGCGGGGGACTAACGTATTGGTCAGATACGCAGTATTTT CASSGGLTYWSDTQYF
NA TRBJ1-5 TRBV6-1 NA TGTGCCAGCAGTGAAATCGGTCAGGGCGGACAGCCCCAGCATTTT CASSEIGQGGQPQHF
NA TRBJ1-1 TRBV24-1 many TGTGCCACCAGTGCGGTCACAGGCGGTAGGACTGAAGCTTTCTTT CATSAVTGGRTEAFF
TRBD2 TRBJ2-7 TRBV5-6 many TGTGCCAGCAGCTTCGGGGGGGGCAGCGAGCAGTACTTC CASSFGGGSEQYF
NA TRBJ2-7 TRBV4-3 few TGCGCCAGCAGCCTCAAACTCCAGGGCGACGAGCAGTACTTC CASSLKLQGDEQYF
NA TRBJ2-2 TRBV29-1 NA TGCAGCGTTGTAGCCCCCCCAACGAACACCGGGGAGCTGTTTTTT CSVVAPPTNTGELFF
TRBD1 TRBJ2-5 TRBV15 NA TGTGCCACCAGCAAGACAGGGTCTGAGACCCAGTACTTC CATSKTGSETQYF
NA TRBJ2-7 TRBV12-3/TRBV12-4 many TGTGCCAGCAGTTTAATGGGGTGGGAGACCTCCTACGAGCAGTACTTC CASSLMGWETSYEQYF
NA TRBJ1-2 TRBV6-1 NA TGTGCCAGCAGTGGGCGATTGAGGGGCAACTATGGCTACACCTTC CASSGRLRGNYGYTF
NA TRBJ1-2 TRBV9 many TGTGCCAGCAGCGCCTTTAGTGGGATAGATGGCTACACCTTC CASSAFSGIDGYTF
TRBD2 TRBJ2-1 TRBV5-1 NA TGCGCCAGCAGGCAACTAGCGGGAGATCAGAATGAGCAGTTCTTC CASRQLAGDQNEQFF
NA TRBJ2-1 TRBV11-2 many TGTGCCAGCAGCCTAGACGGGCAGCCCTACAATGAGCAGTTCTTC CASSLDGQPYNEQFF
NA TRBJ2-2 TRBV5-8 many TGTGCCAGCAGCACCCTTGGGGGGCGCGACACCGGGGAGCTGTTTTTT CASSTLGGRDTGELFF
NA TRBJ2-7 TRBV11-2 few TGTGCCAGTCTCGGGGTAGGGAGGGGGGGCTCCTACGAGCAGTACTTC CASLGVGRGGSYEQYF
NA TRBJ1-1 TRBV19 many TGTGCCAGTAGTCTTCGACAACCAGGGCTCTCAATGAACACTGAAGCTTTCTTT CASSLRQPGLSMNTEAFF
NA TRBJ1-5 TRBV7-9 NA TGTGCCACTTCCGGGTTTCGCGATCAGCCCCAGCATTTT CATSGFRDQPQHF
NA TRBJ1-1 TRBV15 few TGTGCCACCAGCAGAGTGGACCGGGACACTGAAGCTTTCTTT CATSRVDRDTEAFF
TRBD1 TRBJ1-6 TRBV4-3 many TGCGCCAGCAGCCAAAAACAGGGGGATAATTCACCCCTCCACTTT CASSQKQGDNSPLHF
NA TRBJ2-5 TRBV19 NA TGTGCCAGTAGTTCTAAAAAAGAGACCCAGTACTTC CASSSKKETQYF
NA TRBJ1-2 TRBV11-3 NA TGTGCCAGCAGCCCTAATTCAGGGGAGGGCGGCTACACCTTC CASSPNSGEGGYTF
NA TRBJ2-1 TRBV19 few TGTGCCAGTATTTCGCAGCACAGTGAGCAGTTCTTC CASISQHSEQFF
NA TRBJ2-2 TRBV27 NA TGTGCCAGCAGGAAAGTCGCGAACACCGGGGAGCTGTTTTTT CASRKVANTGELFF
NA TRBJ2-3 TRBV11-2 many TGTGCCAGCAGCTTTAACCTGGGACTCGCGTTTCCCACAGATACGCAGTATTTT CASSFNLGLAFPTDTQYF
TRBD2 TRBJ2-7 TRBV28 many TGTGCCAGCAGTCGTTCCGGGACTAGCGGCTACGAGCAGTACTTC CASSRSGTSGYEQYF
TRBD1 TRBJ2-7 TRBV6-1 many TGTGCCAGCAGTGAAGAGTGGGGACAGGGCCACGAGCAGTACTTC CASSEEWGQGHEQYF
NA TRBJ2-5 TRBV4-1 many TGCGCCAGCAGCCAAAGATCGCCGGGCCTTCAAGAGACCCAGTACTTC CASSQRSPGLQETQYF
NA TRBJ1-4 TRBV20-1 few TGCAGTGCGGCACGCCAAGCTAATGAAAAACTGTTTTTT CSAARQANEKLFF